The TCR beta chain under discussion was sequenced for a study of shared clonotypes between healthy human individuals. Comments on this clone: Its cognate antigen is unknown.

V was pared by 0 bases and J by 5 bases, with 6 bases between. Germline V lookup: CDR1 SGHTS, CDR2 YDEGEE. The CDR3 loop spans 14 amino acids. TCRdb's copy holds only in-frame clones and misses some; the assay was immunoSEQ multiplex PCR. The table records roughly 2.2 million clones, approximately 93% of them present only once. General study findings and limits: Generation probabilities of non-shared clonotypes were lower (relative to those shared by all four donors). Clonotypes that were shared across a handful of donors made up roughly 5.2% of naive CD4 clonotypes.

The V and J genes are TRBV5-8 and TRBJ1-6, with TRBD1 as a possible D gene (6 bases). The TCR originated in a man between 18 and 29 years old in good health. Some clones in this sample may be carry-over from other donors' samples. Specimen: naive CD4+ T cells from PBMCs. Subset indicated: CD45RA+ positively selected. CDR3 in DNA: TGTGCCAGCAGCTTGGGACAGGATAATTCACCCCTCCACTTT. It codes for CASSLGQDNSPLHF.